Following are 28 T cell receptor beta chains from one sample sequenced in a study of shared clonotypes between healthy human individuals. The protocol was immunoSEQ multiplex PCR, while the TCRdb copy is restricted to in-frame clones and leaves out a portion. The sample holds fewer than 1.4 million clones, approximately 80% seen once. What was sequenced was memory CD4+ T cells from PBMCs. Subset of the sample: CD45RA-negative fraction. The receptors stem from a man in his late teens or twenties in good health. Some clones in this sample may be carry-over from other donors' samples.

The chain recombines TRBV21-1 with TRBJ2-7; TRBD2 is the table's D call and was not checked against the DNA. TRBV21-1 is a recognized pseudogene. This CDR3 has 17 amino acids. The CDR3 sequence is CASSKVSGGRPSYEQYF. The CDR3 bases are TGTGCCAGCAGCAAAGTTTCGGGCGGGCGCCCCTCCTACGAGCAGTACTTC.

CDR3 sequence: CASSGDGTFSFYEQYF. The DNA for the CDR3 is TGCGCCAGCAGCGGAGACGGGACATTCTCATTCTACGAGCAGTACTTC. This chain links TRBV5-1 with TRBJ2-7, with D perhaps matching TRBD1 (6 bases). Per the germline V gene, CDR1 is SGHRS and CDR2 is YFSETQ. The V end was cut by 4 bases, the J end by 3 bases, with 20 bases between. The CDR3 extends over 16 amino acids.

V is TRBV6-1 and J is TRBJ2-7; a possible D gene is TRBD2 (5 bases). With 4 bases removed from V and 1 base from J, the gap between germline ends came to 14 bases. The CDR3 is made up of 15 amino acids. CDR1 is MNHNS, CDR2 SASEGT, per germline. Here the CDR3 DNA reads TGTGCCAGCAGTGGGACCCGGCGGGTTTCCTACGAGCAGTACTTC. It yields the protein CASSGTRRVSYEQYF.

Notes on this clone: Other DNA variants within this sample encode the same CDR3. The V gene is TRBV7-9, the J gene TRBJ2-6; D not certain. This CDR3 is built from 16 residues. Trimming shortened V by 1 base and J by 0 bases, and 7 bases separated the two germline ends. Germline CDR1 reads SEHNR; CDR2 reads FQNEAQ (reference sequence). The CDR3 coding sequence is TGTGCCAGCAGCTTAGGGTCCGGCTCTGGGGCCAACGTCCTGACTTTC. Translation: CASSLGSGSGANVLTF.

This rearrangement joins TRBV30 to TRBJ2-3, with 9 bases matching TRBD2. Germline assignment: CDR1 GTSNPN and CDR2 SVGIG (reference sequence). V was clipped by 5 bases and J by 1 base; unmatched bases: 7. The CDR3 sequence is 15 residues long. CDR3 coding DNA: TGTGCCTGGGCCCGACTAGCGGCCCGCACAGATACGCAGTATTTT. Its protein is CAWARLAARTDTQYF.

In regard to this clone: Within the sample, other DNA sequences also encode this same CDR3. The V gene is TRBV7-6, the J gene TRBJ1-1; D is perhaps TRBD1 (5 bases). This CDR3 has 13 residues. Germline CDR1 reads SGHVS; CDR2 reads FNYEAQ. Trimming pared 5 bases from V and 1 base from J, leaving 8 bases between. For the CDR3, the DNA is TGTGCCAGCAGCCTCCAGGGGAACACTGAAGCTTTCTTT. Translating gives CASSLQGNTEAFF.

The rearrangement joins TRBV7-9 to TRBJ1-1, with D hard to call. Trimming took 2 bases from V and 3 from J, leaving 7 bases between them. CDR1 SEHNR and CDR2 FQNEAQ come from the germline V gene (reference sequence). The CDR3 loop spans 13 amino acids. CDR3 nucleotides: TGTGCCAGCAGCTTACTAGCCTACACTGAAGCTTTCTTT. Protein product: CASSLLAYTEAFF.

Here the CDR3 DNA reads TGTGCCAGCAGCTTGATGTCTGTCCGCTCTGGAAACACCATATATTTT. It encodes CASSLMSVRSGNTIYF. The V call is TRBV5-6, the J call TRBJ1-3; D gene uncertain. The CDR3 consists of 16 residues. V shed 1 base and J shed 0 bases, with 11 bases lying between them. Germline assignment: CDR1 SGHDT and CDR2 YYEEEE.

This clone was seen once. The rearrangement links TRBV4-1 to TRBJ2-3; D is ambiguous. Germline V CDR1 and CDR2: MGHRA, YSYEKL. The CDR3 runs to 17 residues. With 1 base removed from V and 2 bases from J, the gap between germline ends came to 16 bases. This CDR3 is CASSQVGLSISTDTQYF. CDR3 in DNA: TGCGCCAGCAGCCAAGTAGGGCTGTCAATTTCCACAGATACGCAGTATTTT.

The chain joins TRBV30 to TRBJ1-3; D is undetermined. Germline V CDR1 and CDR2: GTSNPN, SVGIG (reference sequence). The V end was cut by 4 bases, the J end by 4 bases, with 11 bases between. The CDR3 has 13 amino acids. The CDR3 DNA reads TGTGCCTGGAAGTTCTTGGACGGAAACACCATATATTTT. Translating gives CAWKFLDGNTIYF.

Turning to this clone: The same CDR3 also results from other DNA sequences found in this sample. The genes are TRBV6-6 and TRBJ1-3; D not certain. V shed 8 bases and J shed 0 bases, with 5 bases lying between them. The CDR3 consists of 12 residues. Germline-derived CDR1 and CDR2 are MNHNY and SVGAGI (reference sequence). CDR3 nucleotides: TGTGCCAGCGAAAGCTCTGGAAACACCATATATTTT. This encodes CASESSGNTIYF.

The chain employs TRBV28 and TRBJ1-2, with 7 nucleotides matching TRBD1. The CDR3 loop spans 14 amino acids. Germline V gene data show CDR1 as MDHEN and CDR2 as SYDVKM. V dropped 7 bases and J dropped 8; count of bases not matched to a gene: 13. This CDR3 reads CASTDLDRAFGYTF. In nucleotides, the CDR3 is TGTGCCAGCACAGATCTCGACAGGGCGTTCGGCTACACCTTC.

The chain links TRBV19 to TRBJ1-4, with D possibly being TRBD1 (6 bases). Germline CDR1 and CDR2: LNHDA and SQIVND (reference sequence). This CDR3 is 14 amino acids long. V was trimmed by 3 bases and J by 8 bases, leaving 13 bases between them. The CDR3 DNA is TGTGCCAGTAGTATCAGGGGCGCGCGGGAAAAACTGTTTTTT. Translation: CASSIRGAREKLFF.

This chain joins TRBV28 and TRBJ2-5; D is undetermined. Matching the DNA end better, TRBJ2-7 makes the J call doubtful. This CDR3 has 14 amino acids. The germline CDR1 and CDR2 sequences are MDHEN and SYDVKM. The CDR3 DNA reads as TGTGCCAGCAGCTTGGCCGGATTAACCTACGAGCAGTACTTC. This sequence encodes CASSLAGLTYEQYF.

V and J are TRBV28 and TRBJ2-4; 7 bases map to TRBD1. Trimming at V came to 6 bases and at J to 7 bases, leaving 12 bases not matched to a gene. Germline V gives CDR1 MDHEN, CDR2 SYDVKM. The CDR3 sequence is 15 residues long. The CDR3 protein is CASSLGGQGGNIQYF. CDR3 coding DNA: TGTGCCAGCAGCTTAGGGGGCCAGGGCGGGAACATTCAGTACTTC.

J is TRBJ1-2 and V is TRBV6-5; unclear D gene. Germline CDR1 and CDR2: MNHEY and SVGAGI. V was cut by 7 bases and J by 8 bases, with 17 bases left in between. CDR3 length equals 13 residues. In nucleotides, the CDR3 is TGTGCCAGCACCCCGATGCGGGGAATGGGCTACACCTTC. This translates into CASTPMRGMGYTF.

Comments on this clone: The identical CDR3 is also encoded by other nucleotide sequences in the sample. This sequence joins TRBV7-9 and TRBJ2-3; either TRBD1 or TRBD2 may supply D (5 bases each). The CDR3 is made up of 15 amino acids. Germline CDR1 and CDR2: SEHNR and FQNEAQ (reference sequence). Trimming removed 4 bases from V and 1 base from J, with 12 bases in between. The CDR3 region is CASSSRGGGTDTQYF. The CDR3, as DNA: TGTGCCAGCAGCTCTCGTGGGGGTGGCACAGATACGCAGTATTTT.

This clone has more than one count but fewer than ten. This chain joins TRBV7-2 and TRBJ2-7; 7 bases are a match to TRBD2. CDR1 SGHTA and CDR2 FQGNSA come from the germline V gene. The CDR3 length is 15 residues. The ends lost 5 bases at V and 2 bases at J; junction bases unmatched: 9. In DNA, the CDR3 is TGTGCCAGCAGCCTCCGGCGGGAGTTCACCTACGAGCAGTACTTC. Translated, it gives CASSLRREFTYEQYF.

This sequence joins TRBV5-1 and TRBJ2-7; TRBD2 aligns across 11 bases. The CDR3 consists of 18 residues. CDR1 SGHRS and CDR2 YFSETQ come from the germline V gene. V was clipped by 4 bases and J by 5 bases; unmatched bases: 17. Here the CDR3 DNA reads TGCGCCAGCAGCGCTGGACTAGCGGGTGCCCCCTTTTCGGACGAGCAGTACTTC. Residues: CASSAGLAGAPFSDEQYF.

The V call is TRBV6-5, the J call TRBJ2-5; D gene uncertain. This CDR3 is built from 15 residues. V was clipped by 7 bases and J by 7 bases, with 22 bases between them. The V gene's germline CDR1 is MNHEY and CDR2 SVGAGI. CDR3 DNA sequence: TGTGCCAGCACCCTTCGGGTGGACCGGATCGGGACCCAGTACTTC. It codes for CASTLRVDRIGTQYF.

V is TRBV14 and J is TRBJ2-2; 10 bases map to TRBD2. The CDR3 runs to 21 residues. Per germline, CDR1 SGHDN and CDR2 FVKESK. Unmatched junction bases numbered 18, after V lost 0 bases and J lost 5 bases. CDR3 amino acids: CASSQEWPSPAGGSRTGELFF. The CDR3 DNA is TGTGCCAGCAGCCAAGAATGGCCGAGTCCAGCGGGAGGGAGTAGGACCGGGGAGCTGTTTTTT.

The chain has TRBV28 and TRBJ1-4, with D possibly TRBD1 on 5 matching bases. The V gene's germline CDR1 is MDHEN and CDR2 SYDVKM. The CDR3 spans 15 residues. Trimming removed 6 bases from V and 5 bases from J, with 16 bases in between. The CDR3 DNA reads as TGTGCCAGCAGCTTACCCGGGACTCAGAATGAAAAACTGTTTTTT. Encoded protein: CASSLPGTQNEKLFF. The full variable domain, in which reference TRBV28 and TRBJ1-4 provide the parts outside the CDR3, is DVKVTQSSRYLVKRTGEKVFLECVQDMDHENMFWYRQDPGLGLRLIYFSYDVKMKEKGDIPEGYSVSREKKERFSLILESASTNQTSMYLCASSLPGTQNEKLFFGSGTQLSVL.

The rearrangement uses TRBV13 and TRBJ2-7, with TRBD2 identical over 10 bases. Losses at the gene ends were 5 bases for V and 5 bases for J; bases not matched to a gene: 9. The CDR3 covers 15 residues. Germline assignment: CDR1 PRHDT and CDR2 FYEKMQ (reference sequence). CDR3 protein: CASSRSSGSVHEQYF. The CDR3 region has the DNA TGTGCCAGCAGCCGGTCTAGCGGGAGCGTCCACGAGCAGTACTTC.

The J gene is TRBJ1-5, the V gene TRBV28, with 7 bases identical to TRBD1. The CDR3 runs 13 residues. Germline CDR1 is MDHEN and CDR2 is SYDVKM. Trimming cost V 5 bases and J 5 bases; bases outside gene matches: 3. CDR3 protein: CASSTDRDQPQHF. In DNA, the CDR3 is TGTGCCAGCAGTACCGACAGGGATCAGCCCCAGCATTTT. Full variable domain (outside the CDR3, taken from reference TRBV28 and TRBJ1-5): DVKVTQSSRYLVKRTGEKVFLECVQDMDHENMFWYRQDPGLGLRLIYFSYDVKMKEKGDIPEGYSVSREKKERFSLILESASTNQTSMYLCASSTDRDQPQHFGDGTRLSIL.

This chain joins TRBV4-1 and TRBJ2-7; TRBD1 agrees at 7 bases. The CDR3 totals 15 residues. CDR1 and CDR2 from the germline V gene are MGHRA and YSYEKL. Germline trimming cut 2 bases from V and 7 bases from J; bases unmatched to any gene: 11. CDR3 residues: CASSQMGQPLGEQYF. The DNA of the CDR3 is TGCGCCAGCAGCCAAATGGGACAGCCCCTGGGGGAGCAGTACTTC.

The genes are TRBV19 and TRBJ2-3; D is unresolved. Between the trimmed V and J ends, which lost 3 bases and 0 bases, there was a span of 10 bases. The CDR3 loop spans 15 amino acids. Germline V gene lookup returns CDR1 LNHDA and CDR2 SQIVND (reference sequence). This CDR3 reads CASSMNALSTDTQYF. The CDR3 DNA sequence: TGTGCCAGTAGTATGAACGCGCTTAGCACAGATACGCAGTATTTT.

This clone showed up just a few times. The V and J genes are TRBV2 and TRBJ1-1; D gene ambiguous. Germline V gives CDR1 SNHLY, CDR2 FYNNEI. CDR3 length equals 13 residues. The germline V and J ends were trimmed by 5 bases and 4 bases, with 11 bases remaining between them. CDR3 protein: CASSPMGSTEAFF. The CDR3 nucleotides are TGTGCCAGCAGTCCAATGGGTAGCACTGAAGCTTTCTTT.

CDR3 DNA: TGTGCCAGCAGGCAACCGGGACAGGGTTCCGGGGAGCTGTTTTTT. Its translation: CASRQPGQGSGELFF. V and J are TRBV28 and TRBJ2-2; 9 nucleotides align to TRBD1. The germline V gene has CDR1 MDHEN and CDR2 SYDVKM. This CDR3 is 15 amino acids long. The J segment lost 6 bases and the V segment lost 6 bases, leaving 8 bases of the junction unmatched.